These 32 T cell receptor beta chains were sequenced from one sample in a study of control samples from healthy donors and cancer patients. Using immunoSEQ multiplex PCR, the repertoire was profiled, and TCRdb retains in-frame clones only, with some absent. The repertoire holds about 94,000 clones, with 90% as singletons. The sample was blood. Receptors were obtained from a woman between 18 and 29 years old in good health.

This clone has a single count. The CDR3 coding sequence is TGTGCCAGCAGCGTAAGTCAAGGGTCCTACGAGCAGTACTTC. It encodes CASSVSQGSYEQYF. The chain joins TRBV9 to TRBJ2-7; D is uncertain. This CDR3 contains 14 residues. Trimming took 1 base from V and 1 from J, leaving 9 bases between them. Germline lookup yields CDR1 SGDLS and CDR2 YYNGEE.

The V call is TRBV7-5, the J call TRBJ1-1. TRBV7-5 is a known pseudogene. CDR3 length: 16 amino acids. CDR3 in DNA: TGTGTCAGAAGCCTCGAGGGTAGGGCGGAAAACACTGAAGCTTTCTTT. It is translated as CVRSLEGRAENTEAFF.

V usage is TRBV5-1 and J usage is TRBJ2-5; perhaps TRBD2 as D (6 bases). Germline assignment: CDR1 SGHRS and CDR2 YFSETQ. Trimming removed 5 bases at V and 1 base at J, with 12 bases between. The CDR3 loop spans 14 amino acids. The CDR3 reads CASSVAAGQETQYF. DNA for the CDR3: TGCGCCAGCAGTGTAGCGGCCGGCCAAGAGACCCAGTACTTC. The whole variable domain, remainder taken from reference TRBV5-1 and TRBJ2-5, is KAGVTQTPRYLIKTRGQQVTLSCSPISGHRSVSWYQQTPGQGLQFLFEYFSETQRNKGNFPGRFSGRQFSNSRSEMNVSTLELGDSALYLCASSVAAGQETQYFGPGTRLLVL.

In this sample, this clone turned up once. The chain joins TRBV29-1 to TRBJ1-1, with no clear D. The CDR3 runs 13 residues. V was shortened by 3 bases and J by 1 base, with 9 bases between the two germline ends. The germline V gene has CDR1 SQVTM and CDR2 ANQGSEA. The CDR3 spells CSVDRTTNTEAFF. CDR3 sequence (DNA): TGCAGCGTTGACAGGACCACGAACACTGAAGCTTTCTTT.

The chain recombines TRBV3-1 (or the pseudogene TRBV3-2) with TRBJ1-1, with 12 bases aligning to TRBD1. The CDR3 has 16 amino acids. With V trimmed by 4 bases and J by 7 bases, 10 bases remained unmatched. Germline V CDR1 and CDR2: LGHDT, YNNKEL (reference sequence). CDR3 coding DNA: TGTGCCAGCAGCCCCTTGCCGGGACAGGGGGCCGATGAAGCTTTCTTT. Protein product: CASSPLPGQGADEAFF.

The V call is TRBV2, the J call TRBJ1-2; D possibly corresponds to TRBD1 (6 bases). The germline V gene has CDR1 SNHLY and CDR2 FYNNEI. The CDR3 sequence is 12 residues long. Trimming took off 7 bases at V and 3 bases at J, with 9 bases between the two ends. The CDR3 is CASKWTDYGYTF. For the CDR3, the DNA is TGTGCCAGCAAATGGACAGACTATGGCTACACCTTC.

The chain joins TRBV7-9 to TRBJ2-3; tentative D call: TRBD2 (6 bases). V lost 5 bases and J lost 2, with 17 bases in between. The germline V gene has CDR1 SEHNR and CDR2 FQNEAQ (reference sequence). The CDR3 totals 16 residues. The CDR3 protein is CASSPTGLEITDTQYF. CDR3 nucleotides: TGTGCCAGCAGCCCTACGGGACTTGAAATCACAGATACGCAGTATTTT.

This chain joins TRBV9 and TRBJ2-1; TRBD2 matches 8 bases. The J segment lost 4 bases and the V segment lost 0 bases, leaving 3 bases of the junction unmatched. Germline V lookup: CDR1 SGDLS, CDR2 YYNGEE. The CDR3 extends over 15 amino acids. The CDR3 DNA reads TGTGCCAGCAGCGTAGTGGCGGGGGGTTACAATGAGCAGTTCTTC. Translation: CASSVVAGGYNEQFF.

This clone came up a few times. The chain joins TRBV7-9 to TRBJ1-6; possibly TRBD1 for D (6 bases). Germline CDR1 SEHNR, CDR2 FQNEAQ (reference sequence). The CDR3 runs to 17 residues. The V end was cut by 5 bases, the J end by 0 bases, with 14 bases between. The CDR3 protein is CASSTPTGSSYNSPLHF. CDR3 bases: TGTGCCAGCAGCACCCCCACAGGGAGCTCCTATAATTCACCCCTCCACTTT.

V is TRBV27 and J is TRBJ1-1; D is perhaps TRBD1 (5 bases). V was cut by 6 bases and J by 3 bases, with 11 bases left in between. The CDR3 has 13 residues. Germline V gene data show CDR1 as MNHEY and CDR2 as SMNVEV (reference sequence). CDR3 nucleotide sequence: TGTGCCAGCAGCTTCGGAGGGGACACTGAAGCTTTCTTT. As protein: CASSFGGDTEAFF.

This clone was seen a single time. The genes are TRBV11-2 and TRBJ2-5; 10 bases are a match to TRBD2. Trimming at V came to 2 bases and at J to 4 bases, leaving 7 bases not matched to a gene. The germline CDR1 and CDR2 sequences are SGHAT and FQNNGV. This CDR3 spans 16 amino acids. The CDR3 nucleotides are TGTGCCAGCAGCTTATGGAGCGGGGGGGCGGGAGAGACCCAGTACTTC. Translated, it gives CASSLWSGGAGETQYF.

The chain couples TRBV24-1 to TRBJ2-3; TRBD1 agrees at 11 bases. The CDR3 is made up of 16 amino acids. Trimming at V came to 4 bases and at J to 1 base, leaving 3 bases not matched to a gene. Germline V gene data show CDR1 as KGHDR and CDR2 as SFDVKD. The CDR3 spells CATSDPGQGGTDTQYF. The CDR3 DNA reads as TGTGCCACCAGTGACCCGGGACAGGGGGGCACAGATACGCAGTATTTT.

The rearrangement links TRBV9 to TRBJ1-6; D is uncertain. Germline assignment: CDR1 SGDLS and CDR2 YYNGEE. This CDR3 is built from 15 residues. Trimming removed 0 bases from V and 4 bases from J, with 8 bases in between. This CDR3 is CASSVAGSYNSPLHF. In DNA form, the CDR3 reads TGTGCCAGCAGCGTAGCTGGGAGTTATAATTCACCCCTCCACTTT.

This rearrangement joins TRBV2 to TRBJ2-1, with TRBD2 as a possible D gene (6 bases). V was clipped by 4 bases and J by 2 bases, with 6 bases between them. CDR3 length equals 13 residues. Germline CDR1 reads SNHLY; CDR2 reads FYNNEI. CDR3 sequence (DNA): TGTGCCAGCAGTGGACTAGCCTACAATGAGCAGTTCTTC. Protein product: CASSGLAYNEQFF.

The CDR3 loop is CASQRLDDSTYEQYF. The CDR3 region has the DNA TGTGCCAGCCAACGTCTGGATGACAGTACCTACGAGCAGTACTTC. The chain carries TRBV6-5 and TRBJ2-7; TRBD1 is a possible D gene (5 bases). This CDR3 has 15 amino acids. V was pared by 8 bases and J by 2 bases, with 19 bases between. Germline V gene lookup returns CDR1 MNHEY and CDR2 SVGAGI.

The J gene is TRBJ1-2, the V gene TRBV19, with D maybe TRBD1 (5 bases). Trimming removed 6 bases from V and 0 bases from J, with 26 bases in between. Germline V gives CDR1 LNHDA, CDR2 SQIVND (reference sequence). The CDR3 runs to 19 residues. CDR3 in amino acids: CASRALRDSDRRPNYGYTF. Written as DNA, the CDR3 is TGTGCCAGTAGGGCCCTCCGAGACTCAGACAGACGCCCTAACTATGGCTACACCTTC.

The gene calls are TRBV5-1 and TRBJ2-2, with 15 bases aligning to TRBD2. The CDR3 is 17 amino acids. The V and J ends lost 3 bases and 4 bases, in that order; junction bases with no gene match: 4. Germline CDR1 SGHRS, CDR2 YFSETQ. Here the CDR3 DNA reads TGCGCCAGCAGCTGGACTAGCGGGGGGGCCGGCACCGGGGAGCTGTTTTTT. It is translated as CASSWTSGGAGTGELFF.

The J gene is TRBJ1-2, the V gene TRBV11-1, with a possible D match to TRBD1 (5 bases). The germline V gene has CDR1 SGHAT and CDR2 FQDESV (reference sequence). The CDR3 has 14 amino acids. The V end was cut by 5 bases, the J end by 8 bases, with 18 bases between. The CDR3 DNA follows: TGTGCCAGCAGCCCCCGCAGACAGATGGAGGGCTACACCTTC. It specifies CASSPRRQMEGYTF.

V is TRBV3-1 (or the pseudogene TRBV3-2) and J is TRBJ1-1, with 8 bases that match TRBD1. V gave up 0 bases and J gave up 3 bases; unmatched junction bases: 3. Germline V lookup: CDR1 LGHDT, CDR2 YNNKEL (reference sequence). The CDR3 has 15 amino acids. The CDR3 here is CASSQEGQEYTEAFF. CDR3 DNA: TGTGCCAGCAGCCAAGAGGGACAGGAGTACACTGAAGCTTTCTTT.

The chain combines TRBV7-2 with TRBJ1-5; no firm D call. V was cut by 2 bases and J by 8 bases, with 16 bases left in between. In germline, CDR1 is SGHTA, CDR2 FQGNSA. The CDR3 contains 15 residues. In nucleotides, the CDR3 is TGTGCCAGCAGCTTAACCCCGCAGTCTCGGGAGCCCCAGCATTTT. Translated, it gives CASSLTPQSREPQHF.

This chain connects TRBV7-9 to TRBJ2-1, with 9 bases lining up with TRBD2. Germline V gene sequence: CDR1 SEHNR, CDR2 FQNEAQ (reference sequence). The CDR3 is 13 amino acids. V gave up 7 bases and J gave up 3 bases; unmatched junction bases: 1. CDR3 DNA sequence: TGTGCCAGCAAGCGGGGGGACTACAATGAGCAGTTCTTC. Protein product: CASKRGDYNEQFF. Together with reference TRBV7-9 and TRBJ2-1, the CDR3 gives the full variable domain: DTGVSQNPRHKITKRGQNVTFRCDPISEHNRLYWYRQTLGQGPEFLTYFQNEAQLEKSRLLSDRFSAERPKGSFSTLEIQRTEQGDSAMYLCASKRGDYNEQFFGPGTRLTVL.

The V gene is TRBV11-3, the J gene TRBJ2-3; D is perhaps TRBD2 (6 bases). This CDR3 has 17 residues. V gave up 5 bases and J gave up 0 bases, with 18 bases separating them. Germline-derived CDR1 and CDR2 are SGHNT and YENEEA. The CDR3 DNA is TGTGCCAGCAGCGCCGCAGCGACTAGGGCTAGCACAGATACGCAGTATTTT. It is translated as CASSAAATRASTDTQYF.

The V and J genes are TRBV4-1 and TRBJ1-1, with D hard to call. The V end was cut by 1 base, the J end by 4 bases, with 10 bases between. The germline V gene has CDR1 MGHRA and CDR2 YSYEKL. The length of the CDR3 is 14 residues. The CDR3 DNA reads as TGCGCCAGCAGCCAAGTAAGTGGTGTCACTGAAGCTTTCTTT. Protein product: CASSQVSGVTEAFF.

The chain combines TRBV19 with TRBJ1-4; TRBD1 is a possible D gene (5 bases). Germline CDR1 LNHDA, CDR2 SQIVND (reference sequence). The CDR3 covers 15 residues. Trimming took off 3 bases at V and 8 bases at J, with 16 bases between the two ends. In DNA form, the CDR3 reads TGTGCCAGTAGTATCCCAGGGCGCGGGGGGGAAAAACTGTTTTTT. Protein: CASSIPGRGGEKLFF. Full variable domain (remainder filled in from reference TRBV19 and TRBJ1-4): DGGITQSPKYLFRKEGQNVTLSCEQNLNHDAMYWYRQDPGQGLRLIYYSQIVNDFQKGDIAEGYSVSREKKESFPLTVTSAQKNPTAFYLCASSIPGRGGEKLFFGSGTQLSVL.

The DNA for the CDR3 is TGCGCCAGCAGCTTGGCAGGGTTTTCCTACGAGCAGTACTTC. This gives the protein CASSLAGFSYEQYF. V is TRBV5-1 and J is TRBJ2-7; a weak D match, TRBD1 (5 bases). V was shortened by 0 bases and J by 1 base, with 8 bases between the two germline ends. CDR1 SGHRS and CDR2 YFSETQ come from the germline V gene. The CDR3 totals 14 residues.

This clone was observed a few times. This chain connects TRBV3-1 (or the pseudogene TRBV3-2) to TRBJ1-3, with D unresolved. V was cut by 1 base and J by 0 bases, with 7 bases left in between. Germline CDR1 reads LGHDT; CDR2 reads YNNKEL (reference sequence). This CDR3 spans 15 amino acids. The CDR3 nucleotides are TGTGCCAGCAGCCAAGGGCCGGACTCTGGAAACACCATATATTTT. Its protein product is CASSQGPDSGNTIYF.

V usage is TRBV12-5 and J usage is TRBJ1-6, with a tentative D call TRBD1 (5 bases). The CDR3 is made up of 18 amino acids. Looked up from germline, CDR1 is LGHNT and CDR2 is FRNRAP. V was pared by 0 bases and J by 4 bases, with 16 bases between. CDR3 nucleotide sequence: TGTGCTAGTGGTTTGGTACAGGTCCGCACGACATATAATTCACCCCTCCACTTT. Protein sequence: CASGLVQVRTTYNSPLHF.

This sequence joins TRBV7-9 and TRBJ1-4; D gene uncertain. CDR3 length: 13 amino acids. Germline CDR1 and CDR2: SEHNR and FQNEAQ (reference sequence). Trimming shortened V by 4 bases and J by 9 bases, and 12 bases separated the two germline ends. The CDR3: CASSSLSTQKLFF. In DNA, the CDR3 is TGTGCCAGCAGCTCATTAAGTACCCAAAAACTGTTTTTT.

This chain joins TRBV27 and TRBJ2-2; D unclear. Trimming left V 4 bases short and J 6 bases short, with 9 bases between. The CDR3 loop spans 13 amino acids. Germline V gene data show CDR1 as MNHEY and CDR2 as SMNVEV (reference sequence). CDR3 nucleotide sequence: TGTGCCAGCAGTTCCCATAGCCCCGGGGAGCTGTTTTTT. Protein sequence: CASSSHSPGELFF.

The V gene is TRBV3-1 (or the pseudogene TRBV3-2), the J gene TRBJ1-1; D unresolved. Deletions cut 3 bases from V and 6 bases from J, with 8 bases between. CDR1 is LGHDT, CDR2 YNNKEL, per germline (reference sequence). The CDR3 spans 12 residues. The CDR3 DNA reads TGTGCCAGCAGCCATAACGGGGCTGAAGCTTTCTTT. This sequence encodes CASSHNGAEAFF.

Here the CDR3 reads CASGRRGQETQYF. The CDR3 DNA is TGTGCCAGCGGGCGGCGGGGTCAAGAGACCCAGTACTTC. The chain uses TRBV6-6 and TRBJ2-5, with a tentative D call TRBD2 (6 bases). Per germline, CDR1 MNHNY and CDR2 SVGAGI (reference sequence). The CDR3 is 13 residues long. V gave up 8 bases and J gave up 2 bases, with 12 bases separating them.

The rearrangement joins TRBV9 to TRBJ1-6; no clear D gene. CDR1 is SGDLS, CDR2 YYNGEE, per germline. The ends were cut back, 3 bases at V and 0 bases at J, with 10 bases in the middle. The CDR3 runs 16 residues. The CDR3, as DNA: TGTGCCAGCAGCGGAACAGCTATCTCCTATAATTCACCCCTCCACTTT. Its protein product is CASSGTAISYNSPLHF.